The next 20 T cell receptor beta chains were all read from a single sample in a study of cytomegalovirus exposure and HLA in healthy donors. Primers included in the PCR were 60 Vbeta and 13 Jbeta primers. Sequencing was performed with immunoSEQ multiplex PCR; in TCRdb, only in-frame clones are kept and a portion is missing. Among approximately 180,000 clones listed, roughly 83% were seen once. The sequenced material came from PBMCs. The receptor source for this set is a woman aged 45 to 65 in good health and CMV-seronegative.

The CDR3 DNA reads as TGTGCCAGCAGCTCCGCGAGCTCCTACAATGAGCAGTTCTTC. This sequence encodes CASSSASSYNEQFF. The chain joins TRBV11-2 to TRBJ2-1; no definite D call. The ends were cut back, 4 bases at V and 0 bases at J, with 7 bases in the middle. The CDR3 loop spans 14 amino acids. Germline V CDR1 and CDR2: SGHAT, FQNNGV.

V gene TRBV4-1 combines with J gene TRBJ1-5, with 10 bases identical to TRBD1. The germline gives CDR1 MGHRA, CDR2 YSYEKL. V shed 3 bases, J shed 7 bases, and the junction held 6 bases outside the gene matches. The CDR3 contains 15 residues. The CDR3 DNA reads as TGCGCCAGCAGCCAGGGGGACAGGGGTATACAGCCCCAGCATTTT. Amino acids: CASSQGDRGIQPQHF.

V gene TRBV2 combines with J gene TRBJ2-1; 10 bases line up with TRBD2. V shed 7 bases and J 9 bases; nucleotides not matched to a gene: 9. Germline V gives CDR1 SNHLY, CDR2 FYNNEI. The CDR3 length is 14 residues. The chain's CDR3 is CASNKPAGGPEQFF. CDR3 DNA sequence: TGTGCCAGCAATAAGCCAGCGGGGGGGCCTGAGCAGTTCTTC.

This rearrangement joins TRBV5-1 to TRBJ2-5; 10 nucleotides match TRBD1. CDR1 is SGHRS and CDR2 is YFSETQ in the germline V gene. V dropped 0 bases and J dropped 5; count of bases not matched to a gene: 7. There are 16 residues in the CDR3. The CDR3 loop reads CASSLALGQGDETQYF. For the CDR3, the DNA is TGCGCCAGCAGCTTGGCCCTCGGACAGGGGGACGAGACCCAGTACTTC.

V usage is TRBV19 and J usage is TRBJ2-6; no firm D call. The CDR3 spans 13 residues. CDR1 LNHDA and CDR2 SQIVND come from the germline V gene (reference sequence). V was cut by 8 bases and J by 1 base, with 6 bases left in between. The CDR3 loop reads CASSPSGANVLTF. CDR3 coding DNA: TGTGCCAGTTCCCCGTCTGGGGCCAACGTCCTGACTTTC.

In this sample, this clone turned up once. The chain carries TRBV7-2 and TRBJ2-1; 13 bases fit TRBD2. Germline V gives CDR1 SGHTA, CDR2 FQGNSA. CDR3 size: 14 residues. The J segment lost 9 bases and the V segment lost 5 bases, leaving 4 bases of the junction unmatched. The chain's CDR3 is CASSPTSGRVEQFF. In nucleotides, the CDR3 is TGTGCCAGCAGCCCTACTAGCGGGAGGGTTGAGCAGTTCTTC. The full variable domain, rest sourced from reference TRBV7-2 and TRBJ2-1, is GAGVSQSPSNKVTEKGKDVELRCDPISGHTALYWYRQSLGQGLEFLIYFQGNSAPDKSGLPSDRFSAERTGGSVSTLTIQRTQQEDSAVYLCASSPTSGRVEQFFGPGTRLTVL.

The V call is TRBV6-6, the J call TRBJ1-2, with TRBD1 matching over 7 bases. The germline CDR1 and CDR2 sequences are MNHNY and SVGAGI (reference sequence). Trimming cost V 4 bases and J 5 bases; bases outside gene matches: 7. CDR3 length: 14 amino acids. The DNA for the CDR3 is TGTGCCAGCAGTTTAACCGGGACAGCATATGGCTACACCTTC. Residues: CASSLTGTAYGYTF.

The genes are TRBV5-1 and TRBJ1-4, with TRBD1 as a possible D gene (6 bases). This CDR3 is 15 amino acids long. Germline assignment: CDR1 SGHRS and CDR2 YFSETQ. V was trimmed by 4 bases and J by 4 bases, leaving 14 bases between them. CDR3 sequence: CASSIGTLDNEKLFF. The CDR3, as DNA: TGCGCCAGCAGCATAGGGACACTTGATAATGAAAAACTGTTTTTT.

The V and J genes are TRBV7-2 and TRBJ2-5; maybe TRBD2 (5 bases). Germline V gene lookup returns CDR1 SGHTA and CDR2 FQGNSA. The germline V and J ends were trimmed by 1 base and 0 bases, with 6 bases remaining between them. CDR3 length: 14 residues. CDR3 protein: CASSLGGYQETQYF. CDR3 nucleotide sequence: TGTGCCAGCAGCTTAGGAGGGTACCAAGAGACCCAGTACTTC. The complete variable domain, with remaining parts taken from reference TRBV7-2 and TRBJ2-5, reads GAGVSQSPSNKVTEKGKDVELRCDPISGHTALYWYRQSLGQGLEFLIYFQGNSAPDKSGLPSDRFSAERTGGSVSTLTIQRTQQEDSAVYLCASSLGGYQETQYFGPGTRLLVL.

The J gene is TRBJ2-5, the V gene TRBV7-2; 9 bases line up with TRBD2. With 2 bases clipped from V and 3 bases from J, the junction kept 4 bases outside the gene matches. This CDR3 has 15 residues. Germline V gene lookup returns CDR1 SGHTA and CDR2 FQGNSA. CDR3 sequence reads: CASSLRREGEETQYF. In nucleotides, the CDR3 is TGTGCCAGCAGCTTAAGGCGGGAGGGGGAAGAGACCCAGTACTTC.

V gene TRBV19 combines with J gene TRBJ2-6, with 8 bases lining up with TRBD1. The CDR3 consists of 19 residues. Per the germline V gene, CDR1 is LNHDA and CDR2 is SQIVND (reference sequence). Unmatched junction bases numbered 11, after V lost 4 bases and J lost 0 bases. Here the CDR3 DNA reads TGTGCCAGTAGTAAGGCGGCGGGCAGGGGGCCCTCTGGGGCCAACGTCCTGACTTTC. Residues: CASSKAAGRGPSGANVLTF.

This clone has just a few counts. The gene calls are TRBV2 and TRBJ2-2, with 8 bases fitting TRBD2. Germline-derived CDR1 and CDR2 are SNHLY and FYNNEI. The CDR3 spans 14 residues. Trimming cost V 9 bases and J 4 bases; bases outside gene matches: 7. CDR3 protein: CASRKRESTGELFF. The CDR3 DNA sequence: TGTGCCAGTCGTAAGCGGGAGAGCACCGGGGAGCTGTTTTTT.

V is TRBV6-5 and J is TRBJ1-4; D is uncertain. Germline-derived CDR1 and CDR2 are MNHEY and SVGAGI. The CDR3 contains 14 residues. Trimming removed 4 bases at V and 5 bases at J, with 11 bases between. The CDR3 DNA is TGTGCCAGCAGTTTGGACTATAACAATGAAAAACTGTTTTTT. Encoded protein: CASSLDYNNEKLFF.

The V call is TRBV19, the J call TRBJ2-6, with D possibly TRBD1 on 6 matching bases. The CDR3 totals 20 residues. Trimming removed 6 bases at V and 2 bases at J, with 26 bases between. Germline V gene sequence: CDR1 LNHDA, CDR2 SQIVND (reference sequence). Here the CDR3 DNA reads TGTGCCAGTAGCGTCCCCTTCTCCGGGACAAGTCTGGCTGGGGCCAACGTCCTGACTTTC. Amino acid sequence: CASSVPFSGTSLAGANVLTF.

The chain combines TRBV5-1 with TRBJ2-3, with 12 bases that match TRBD2. J was trimmed by 2 bases and V by 4 bases; bases with no gene match: 11. The CDR3 sequence is 18 residues long. Germline CDR1 and CDR2: SGHRS and YFSETQ. In nucleotides, the CDR3 is TGCGCCAGCAGCCTAGGACTAGCGGGATCCTTGCCCACAGATACGCAGTATTTT. Encoded protein: CASSLGLAGSLPTDTQYF.

The gene calls are TRBV28 and TRBJ2-7; D call uncertain. This CDR3 is built from 11 residues. V was clipped by 4 bases and J by 6 bases, with 7 bases between them. Germline V gene data show CDR1 as MDHEN and CDR2 as SYDVKM. CDR3 in DNA: TGTGCCAGCAGTTCTTCCCTCGAGCAGTACTTC. As protein: CASSSSLEQYF.

The chain combines TRBV18 with TRBJ2-7; 8 nucleotides agree with TRBD1. Germline loops: CDR1 KGHSH, CDR2 LQKENI. This CDR3 is 14 amino acids long. J gave up 4 bases and V 6 bases, and 8 bases lay outside the gene matches. CDR3 region: CASSQETGEYEQYF. The CDR3 DNA sequence: TGTGCCAGCTCTCAGGAGACAGGGGAGTACGAGCAGTACTTC.

This clone was seen only once. This chain uses TRBV7-3 with TRBJ2-2; a weak D match, TRBD2 (6 bases). CDR3 size: 16 residues. The V and J ends lost 5 bases and 5 bases respectively, with 18 bases between them. Germline CDR1 reads SGHTA; CDR2 reads FQGTGA. The CDR3 DNA reads TGTGCCAGCAGCACGTACGGGACTCTCGGAACCGGGGAGCTGTTTTTT. It is translated as CASSTYGTLGTGELFF. The whole variable domain, remainder taken from reference TRBV7-3 and TRBJ2-2, is GAGVSQTPSNKVTEKGKYVELRCDPISGHTALYWYRQSLGQGPEFLIYFQGTGAADDSGLPNDRFFAVRPEGSVSTLKIQRTERGDSAVYLCASSTYGTLGTGELFFGEGSRLTVL.

The J gene is TRBJ1-1, the V gene TRBV19; TRBD1 is a possible D gene (5 bases). The CDR3 contains 13 residues. V was cut by 1 base and J by 5 bases, with 8 bases left in between. Germline V gene lookup returns CDR1 LNHDA and CDR2 SQIVND (reference sequence). CDR3: CASSIAGWTEAFF. CDR3 DNA sequence: TGTGCCAGTAGTATAGCAGGGTGGACTGAAGCTTTCTTT.

This clone appeared a single time. The chain uses TRBV2 and TRBJ2-5; a weak D match, TRBD1 (5 bases). The last part of the DNA fits TRBJ2-7 better; the J call may be wrong. Looked up from germline, CDR1 is SNHLY and CDR2 is FYNNEI. This CDR3 contains 12 residues. The CDR3 DNA reads as TGTGCCAGCAGCGCCGACAGTTACGAGCAGTACTTC. It specifies CASSADSYEQYF.